Each of the 29 T cell receptor beta chains below was sequenced from the same sample in a study of CD8 T cells in ankylosing spondylitis. One entry per CDR3 protein, called by TCRdb with MiXCR from the 5' RACE reads. The table includes some 250,000 distinct CDR3 sequences, about 24% detected once. The sequencing sample was made of blood, either unsorted or a sorted T cell fraction (not recorded which). These receptors originate from a male donor with ankylosing spondylitis or in good health (not recorded which).

The chain links TRBV5-5 to TRBJ2-4; TRBD2 might be the D (6 bases). Germline CDR1 reads SGHKS; CDR2 reads YYEKEE (reference sequence). The CDR3 is 16 amino acids. V gave up 2 bases and J gave up 0 bases, with 12 bases separating them. The DNA of the CDR3 is TGTGCCAGCAGCTTCTCGTCCGGGGGAGCCAAAAACATTCAGTACTTC. Protein sequence: CASSFSSGGAKNIQYF.

The J gene is TRBJ1-1, the V gene TRBV10-2; D is uncertain. This CDR3 is 14 amino acids long. With 6 bases removed from V and 5 bases from J, the gap between germline ends came to 16 bases. The germline CDR1 and CDR2 sequences are WSHSY and SAAADI. DNA for the CDR3: TGCGCCAGCAGGGGTTTTAGGGATAGGACTGAAGCTTTCTTT. Protein: CASRGFRDRTEAFF.

The rearrangement links TRBV6-1 to TRBJ2-4; 7 bases align to TRBD2. The CDR3 is 17 amino acids. The J segment lost 0 bases and the V segment lost 6 bases, leaving 11 bases of the junction unmatched. In germline, CDR1 is MNHNS, CDR2 SASEGT. The CDR3 DNA reads TGTGCCAGCAGGGAACCGGTGGCGGGGGTAGCCAAAAACATTCAGTACTTC. Translating gives CASREPVAGVAKNIQYF.

The chain uses TRBV10-3 and TRBJ1-1; the D is unclear. V dropped 2 bases and J dropped 6 bases, with 10 bases sitting between them. This CDR3 spans 13 amino acids. The germline V gene has CDR1 ENHRY and CDR2 SYGVKD. DNA of the CDR3: TGTGCCATCAGTGAGCGGGGAGACGCTGAAGCTTTCTTT. It encodes CAISERGDAEAFF.

This clonotype has a count of ten or more. V gene TRBV20-1 combines with J gene TRBJ2-1; D perhaps matches TRBD2 (7 bases). The CDR3 runs to 15 residues. Germline V gene sequence: CDR1 DFQATT, CDR2 SNEGSKA (reference sequence). Between the trimmed V and J ends, which lost 5 bases and 0 bases, there was a span of 14 bases. CDR3 loop: CSAYGGGHSYNEQFF. The DNA for the CDR3 is TGCAGTGCTTATGGCGGGGGCCACTCCTACAATGAGCAGTTCTTC.

The genes are TRBV24-1 and TRBJ1-2; no clear D gene. The V end was cut by 3 bases, the J end by 0 bases, with 7 bases between. The CDR3 runs to 14 residues. Germline V gene lookup returns CDR1 KGHDR and CDR2 SFDVKD. CDR3 region: CATSDTPPNYGYTF. The CDR3 bases are TGTGCCACCAGTGATACCCCGCCTAACTATGGCTACACCTTC.

The chain carries TRBV10-3 and TRBJ2-7; maybe TRBD2 (5 bases). The CDR3 loop spans 12 amino acids. Trimming stripped 2 bases from V and 4 bases from J, with 6 bases between. Germline V gene data show CDR1 as ENHRY and CDR2 as SYGVKD. Here the CDR3 DNA reads TGTGCCATCAGTGAGGGGAGATACGAGCAGTACTTC. This encodes CAISEGRYEQYF.

The sample holds a few counts of this clonotype. The chain carries TRBV12-3 or TRBV12-4 and TRBJ2-3, with D perhaps matching TRBD1 (5 bases). V shed 5 bases and J shed 6 bases, with 9 bases lying between them. This CDR3 spans 12 amino acids. CDR3 in amino acids: CASSVRADTQYF. CDR3 bases: TGTGCCAGCAGTGTCAGGGCGGATACGCAGTATTTT.

This clonotype occurred many times. The rearrangement joins TRBV12-3 or TRBV12-4 to TRBJ2-5; D uncertain. The CDR3 has 12 residues. V was shortened by 2 bases and J by 5 bases, with 6 bases between the two germline ends. This CDR3 reads CASSLMYETQYF. The CDR3 DNA follows: TGTGCCAGCAGTTTAATGTATGAGACCCAGTACTTC.

There are many counts of this clonotype. This chain links TRBV4-1 with TRBJ2-2; no definite D call. Trimming took off 1 base at V and 3 bases at J, with 9 bases between the two ends. CDR1 is MGHRA and CDR2 is YSYEKL in the germline V gene. The CDR3 length is 15 residues. CDR3: CASSQVQIYTGELFF. The CDR3 DNA sequence: TGCGCCAGCAGCCAAGTACAGATTTACACCGGGGAGCTGTTTTTT.

This clonotype was detected many times. The rearrangement uses TRBV3-1 and TRBJ2-5; 8 bases agree with TRBD1. Germline lookup yields CDR1 LGHDT and CDR2 YNNKEL (reference sequence). CDR3 size: 14 residues. V shed 3 bases, J shed 1 base, and the junction held 1 base outside the gene matches. The CDR3 bases are TGTGCCAGCAGCCACGGGACAGGCCAAGAGACCCAGTACTTC. This sequence encodes CASSHGTGQETQYF.

This clonotype was observed a few times. V gene TRBV4-2 combines with J gene TRBJ2-3; the D call may be TRBD1 or TRBD2 (5 bases each). The V gene lost 0 bases and the J gene lost 14 bases, with 21 bases spanning the gap. The CDR3 extends over 15 amino acids. Looked up from germline, CDR1 is LGHNA and CDR2 is YNFKEQ. CDR3 coding DNA: TGTGCCAGCAGCCAAGATCTGGTTCCGGGACCTGACCCGTATTTT. Translated: CASSQDLVPGPDPYF.

This clonotype occurred many times. The chain joins TRBV12-3 or TRBV12-4 to TRBJ2-5, with D perhaps matching TRBD2 (5 bases). Trimming removed 2 bases at V and 4 bases at J, with 8 bases between. This CDR3 comprises 13 residues. The CDR3 loop is CASSLMGAETQYF. The CDR3 nucleotides are TGTGCCAGCAGTTTAATGGGAGCAGAGACCCAGTACTTC.

This clonotype has more than one count but fewer than ten. J is TRBJ2-4 and V is TRBV20-1, with D perhaps given as TRBD1 or TRBD2 (5 bases each). This CDR3 region has 14 residues. CDR1 and CDR2 (germline): DFQATT, SNEGSKA (reference sequence). V lost 5 bases and J 0 bases, leaving 11 bases between the germline ends. The CDR3 is CSAWDGPAKNIQYF. The CDR3, as DNA: TGCAGTGCTTGGGACGGACCAGCCAAAAACATTCAGTACTTC.

The chain links TRBV6-5 to TRBJ2-3; D is ambiguous. Deletions cut 0 bases from V and 6 bases from J, with 16 bases between. Germline CDR1 is MNHEY and CDR2 is SVGAGI. The CDR3 is 16 residues long. The CDR3 nucleotides read TGTGCCAGCAGTTACTCCTCCACTAAGAGGACGGATACGCAGTATTTT. The encoded protein is CASSYSSTKRTDTQYF.

The chain links TRBV7-9 to TRBJ2-7, with D unclear. The CDR3 totals 16 residues. Deletions cut 2 bases from V and 6 bases from J, with 20 bases between. In germline, CDR1 is SEHNR, CDR2 FQNEAQ (reference sequence). The CDR3 sequence: CASSLPLGKPASEQYF. In DNA form, the CDR3 reads TGTGCCAGCAGCTTACCGTTGGGAAAGCCGGCCTCCGAGCAGTACTTC. Full variable domain (rest looked up from reference TRBV7-9 and TRBJ2-7): DTGVSQNPRHKITKRGQNVTFRCDPISEHNRLYWYRQTLGQGPEFLTYFQNEAQLEKSRLLSDRFSAERPKGSFSTLEIQRTEQGDSAMYLCASSLPLGKPASEQYFGPGTRLTVT.

The chain couples TRBV10-3 to TRBJ1-2; 12 bases match TRBD1. This CDR3 has 13 amino acids. The V gene end was trimmed by 9 bases and the J gene end by 6 bases; junction bases not matched to a gene: 5. Germline assignment: CDR1 ENHRY and CDR2 SYGVKD. The CDR3 sequence is CAIAGTGGNGYTF. Here the CDR3 DNA reads TGTGCCATAGCCGGGACAGGGGGCAATGGCTACACCTTC.

This sequence joins TRBV20-1 and TRBJ2-6, with a weak D call TRBD1 (7 bases). CDR3 length equals 14 residues. V was pared by 6 bases and J by 0 bases, with 9 bases between. The V gene's germline CDR1 is DFQATT and CDR2 SNEGSKA (reference sequence). The CDR3 coding sequence is TGCAGTGCCCAGGGGGGCTCTGGGGCCAACGTCCTGACTTTC. Translating gives CSAQGGSGANVLTF.

This clonotype was detected only a few times. The chain recombines TRBV29-1 with TRBJ1-4, with 8 positions matching TRBD1. Germline CDR1 SQVTM, CDR2 ANQGSEA. CDR3 length: 13 amino acids. The J segment lost 8 bases and the V segment lost 4 bases, leaving 6 bases of the junction unmatched. The CDR3 DNA sequence: TGCAGCGTTGGAGACAGGGGAGGCGAAAAACTGTTTTTT. This codes for CSVGDRGGEKLFF.

This clonotype was counted many times. This chain links TRBV20-1 with TRBJ2-6, with D perhaps TRBD1 (6 bases). The germline V gene has CDR1 DFQATT and CDR2 SNEGSKA (reference sequence). The germline V and J ends were trimmed by 8 bases and 4 bases, with 12 bases remaining between them. The CDR3 length is 13 residues. CDR3: CSTGLGGANVLTF. CDR3 sequence (DNA): TGCAGTACAGGGCTTGGAGGGGCCAACGTCCTGACTTTC.

Only a few counts were recorded for this clonotype. The chain joins TRBV7-3 to TRBJ2-3; possibly TRBD1 for D (5 bases). The germline V gene has CDR1 SGHTA and CDR2 FQGTGA. The CDR3 is made up of 14 amino acids. Deletions cut 5 bases from V and 5 bases from J, with 14 bases between. CDR3 sequence (DNA): TGTGCCAGCAGCCCCCCAGGGTTCGGAGATACGCAGTATTTT. Translating it yields CASSPPGFGDTQYF.

The count of this clonotype is one. The chain is built from TRBV20-1 and TRBJ2-5; D might be TRBD1 (6 bases). The CDR3 is 17 residues long. From germline, CDR1 is DFQATT and CDR2 SNEGSKA (reference sequence). The CDR3, as DNA: TGCTGCTCTAGAGGAGACCTATTAGGGGGAAGGGAAGAGACCCAGTACTTC. Encoded protein: CCSRGDLLGGREETQYF.

The chain has TRBV20-1 and TRBJ2-7; TRBD2 aligns across 11 bases. Germline-derived CDR1 and CDR2 are DFQATT and SNEGSKA (reference sequence). This CDR3 has 16 residues. V dropped 6 bases and J dropped 5; count of bases not matched to a gene: 15. CDR3 in DNA: TGCAGTGCGCCCGGCCTAGCGGGGGGCCTCTTGAACGAGCAGTACTTC. Residues: CSAPGLAGGLLNEQYF.

V usage is TRBV7-3 and J usage is TRBJ2-7; TRBD2 matches 7 bases. This CDR3 has 15 amino acids. Trimming cost V 3 bases and J 2 bases; bases outside gene matches: 7. CDR1 is SGHTA and CDR2 is FQGTGA in the germline V gene. The chain's CDR3 is CASSFSGGMPYEQYF. The CDR3 DNA follows: TGTGCCAGCAGCTTCTCCGGGGGGATGCCCTACGAGCAGTACTTC.

DNA for the CDR3: TGTGCCAGTAGTAGACAGCTCAATCAGCCCCAGCATTTT. Its protein is CASSRQLNQPQHF. The gene calls are TRBV19 and TRBJ1-5; D is perhaps TRBD1 (5 bases). Trimming stripped 4 bases from V and 3 bases from J, with 7 bases between. The CDR3 totals 13 residues. CDR1 and CDR2 from the germline V gene are LNHDA and SQIVND (reference sequence).

The table lists this clonotype with a few counts. CDR3 sequence: CASSAHGTGIYEQYF. The CDR3 nucleotides are TGTGCCAGCAGTGCCCACGGGACGGGAATCTACGAGCAGTACTTC. The gene calls are TRBV25-1 and TRBJ2-7; either TRBD1 or TRBD2 may fit D (5 bases each). The CDR3 is 15 residues long. V was clipped by 4 bases and J by 3 bases, with 16 bases between them. The germline V gene has CDR1 MGHDK and CDR2 SYGVNS.

In this sample, this clonotype turned up many times. The rearrangement links TRBV12-3 or TRBV12-4 to TRBJ2-1; D tentatively reads TRBD1 or TRBD2 (5 bases each). The V and J ends lost 5 bases and 3 bases respectively, with 17 bases between them. The CDR3 runs to 16 residues. The CDR3 DNA is TGTGCCAGCAGTAACCCCGTATTGGGGGTCTACAATGAGCAGTTCTTC. Translation: CASSNPVLGVYNEQFF.

This clonotype was observed a few times. This sequence joins TRBV20-1 and TRBJ2-3; 9 bases align to TRBD1. The CDR3 is made up of 15 amino acids. The germline V gene encodes CDR1 DFQATT and CDR2 SNEGSKA (reference sequence). V trimming: 5 bases; J trimming: 4 bases; junction bases outside the gene matches: 10. CDR3 protein: CSALGQGRGADTQYF. The CDR3 DNA reads as TGCAGTGCTTTGGGACAGGGAAGGGGCGCAGATACGCAGTATTTT.

The chain employs TRBV20-1 and TRBJ2-3; the D is unclear. Germline CDR1 reads DFQATT; CDR2 reads SNEGSKA (reference sequence). This CDR3 has 14 amino acids. Trimming took off 4 bases at V and 4 bases at J, with 15 bases between the two ends. CDR3 DNA: TGCAGTGCTACTAAGCAAATCTTCCCAGATACGCAGTATTTT. This gives the protein CSATKQIFPDTQYF.